This TCR beta chain came from a study of Graves' ophthalmopathy and Graves' hyperthyroidism (dated by TCRdb to 2016 to 2019). A note on the overall study: Peripheral blood was collected at initial diagnosis, before any treatment. In several hyperthyroidism patients, the T-cell repertoire of thyroid tissue was compared with the T-cell repertoire of blood. In total, around 140 blood samples were TCR-sequenced: under 45 ophthalmopathy, roughly 77 hyperthyroidism and some 17 hyperthyroidism-to-ophthalmopathy patients. A discovery set of 90 to 100 patients (43 ophthalmopathy, around 57 stable hyperthyroidism) was enrolled to explore V-J signatures distinguishing ophthalmopathy from hyperthyroidism. The study used TCR beta repertoire signatures to distinguish Graves' ophthalmopathy from Graves' hyperthyroidism and to predict progression to ophthalmopathy. An independent validation cohort was composed of 18 hyperthyroidism patients and around 16 patients who later progressed from hyperthyroidism to ophthalmopathy. Following sample collection, hyperthyroidism patients were given methimazole at a starting dose of 30 mg daily, and ophthalmopathy patients were given high-dose intravenous methylprednisolone. The investigation overall reported the following: In validation, the model predicted ophthalmopathy progression with 55% to 71% sensitivity and 72.22% specificity; around twelve predicted patients were CT-confirmed with GO in a median of 6.5 months. Sample size was not predetermined statistically, and investigators were not blinded to group allocation. Most expanded thyroid clonotypes with a frequency above 0.001 also appeared in blood, which suggests that blood repertoires may reflect the immune response in the thyroid. In cross-validation, the 13-signature model distinguished ophthalmopathy from stable hyperthyroidism with around 90% sensitivity and 81.08% specificity, while in the test set the corresponding values were roughly 80% and 75%.

This clonotype was counted at least ten times. It lacks a known antigen. Base quality data are lacking; no much larger clone is found one base away. From the cysteine through the phenylalanine, the CDR3 covers 13 amino acids. Only the CDR3 DNA stays, 39 bases, in frame from base 1. From the germline V gene, CDR1 is KGHSH and CDR2 is LQKENI. V gives up 5 bases and J gives up 9 bases, and the segment between their germline ends measures 14 bases. For repertoire sequencing, TCR beta CDR3 regions were amplified from RNA transcripts. A first-round RT-PCR used HTBI primers with the Qiagen OneStep RT-PCR kit, followed by a second-round multiplex PCR, size selection and purification. The libraries underwent paired-end sequencing with 100 bp reads on an Illumina HiSeq2000. From the authors' description of their analysis: SOAPnuke was used to process the reads, removing any read that contained adapters or uncalled bases, had a mean Phred below 15, or lacked an exact match to the constant primer or identifier. COPE v1.2.5 was used to merge the high-quality paired reads. Unique nucleotide sequences were defined as clonotypes and aligned to IMGT TRB V, D and J references using MiTCR v1.1. Only V-J combinations with frequency above 0.0001 were analysed, covering 99.2% of repertoires. For each V-J combination, a TCR clonal expansion and chaos score was defined as F50 clonal expansion divided by the chaos observed in the TCRdist matrix. Welch's t-statistics and random forest were used to narrow the features down to 10 to 15 V-J combinations, which were then fed into a naive Bayes classifier. The Morisita-Horn index was used to measure how similar the thyroid and blood repertoires were. In TCRdb, the public reads were trimmed at Q25 with fastp and aligned with MiXCR, with productive beta chains retained. Each CDR3 protein appears once, grouped with its most common genes and DNA. The V and J calls shown here were made by TCRdb, not taken from the authors' results. A total of roughly 400,000 distinct CDR3 sequences appear in this sample, about a sixth of them only once. Of the sample, roughly 2.6% falls within the top ten clones.

Hyperthyroidism was considered stable if no progression to ophthalmopathy occurred within 18 months of follow-up. Patients with hyperthyroidism were aged 18 to 65 years, had been newly diagnosed, and had a disease duration of less than 2 months. Patients with other autoimmune diseases, uncontrolled infections, pregnancy or lactation were excluded from the study. Diagnosis was based on clinical symptoms, serum thyroxine, TRAb, thyroid ultrasound and orbital computed tomography. Using Ficoll-Paque density gradient centrifugation, PBMCs were isolated from 9 to 10 ml of fresh peripheral blood. Trizol reagent was used to extract the total RNA, and its quality was then checked on an Agilent 2100 Bioanalyzer.

The origin of this receptor is an adult woman with stable Graves' hyperthyroidism. The material sequenced was peripheral blood. Rearrangement joined TRBV18 to TRBJ1-5; no D gene can be assigned with confidence. The CDR3 protein sequence reads: CASSLENHRPQHF. The sequenced DNA is TGTGCCAGCTCATTAGAAAATCATCGGCCCCAGCATTTT. Outside the CDR3, residues come from the reference TRBV18 and TRBJ1-5 proteins, so the full variable domain is: NAGVMQNPRHLVRRRGQEARLRCSPMKGHSHVYWYRQLPEEGLKFMVYLQKENIIDESGMPKERFSAEFPKEGPSILRIQQVVRGDSAAYFCASSLENHRPQHFGDGTRLSIL.